This T cell receptor (beta chain) was profiled in a study of response to subunit inactivated influenza vaccine. Study-wide findings and caveats: Authors suggested few new T cells are recruited by each seasonal influenza vaccination.

This clonotype was detected only a few times. Its cognate antigen is unknown. This CDR3 is built from 14 residues. Trimming removed 4 bases from V and 0 bases from J; junction bases left unmatched: 3. Germline loops: CDR1 DFQATT, CDR2 SNEGSKA (reference sequence). TCRdb analysed the RT-PCR reads with MiXCR anew, one entry per CDR3 protein. Seen here are 450,000 to 600,000 distinct CDR3 sequences, 6% to 9% observed once, and the top ten hold around 13%. The clonotype was recovered from a man between 50 and 70 years old who received an inactivated influenza vaccine. The chain combines TRBV20-1 with TRBJ1-5; 7 bases are shared with TRBD1. This material consisted of PBMCs from blood, taken less than 30 months after vaccination. CDR3 in amino acids: CSAKEGASNQPQHF. The DNA of the CDR3 is TGCAGTGCTAAGGAGGGGGCTAGCAATCAGCCCCAGCATTTT.